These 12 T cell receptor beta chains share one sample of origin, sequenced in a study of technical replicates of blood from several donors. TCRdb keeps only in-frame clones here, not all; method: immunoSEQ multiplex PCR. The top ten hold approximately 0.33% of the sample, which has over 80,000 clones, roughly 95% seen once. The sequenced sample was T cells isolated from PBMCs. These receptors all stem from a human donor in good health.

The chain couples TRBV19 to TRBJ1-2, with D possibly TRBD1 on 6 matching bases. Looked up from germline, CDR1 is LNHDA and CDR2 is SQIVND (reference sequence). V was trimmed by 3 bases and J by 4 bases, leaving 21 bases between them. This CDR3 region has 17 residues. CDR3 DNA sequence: TGTGCCAGTAGTATTATCGACCTTCAGGGGTGGAGCTATGGCTACACCTTC. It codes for CASSIIDLQGWSYGYTF.

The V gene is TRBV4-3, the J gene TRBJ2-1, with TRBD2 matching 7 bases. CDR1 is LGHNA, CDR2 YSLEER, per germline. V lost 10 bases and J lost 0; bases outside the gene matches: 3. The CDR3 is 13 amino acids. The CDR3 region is CATGGTSYNEQFF. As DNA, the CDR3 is TGCGCCACGGGGGGTACCTCCTACAATGAGCAGTTCTTC.

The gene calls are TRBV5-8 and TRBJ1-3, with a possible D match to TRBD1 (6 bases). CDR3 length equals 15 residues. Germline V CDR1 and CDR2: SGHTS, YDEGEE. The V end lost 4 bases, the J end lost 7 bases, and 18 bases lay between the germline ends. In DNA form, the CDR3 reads TGTGCCAGCAGCACCGTCAGGGGTTCGTTGAACACCATATATTTT. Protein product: CASSTVRGSLNTIYF.

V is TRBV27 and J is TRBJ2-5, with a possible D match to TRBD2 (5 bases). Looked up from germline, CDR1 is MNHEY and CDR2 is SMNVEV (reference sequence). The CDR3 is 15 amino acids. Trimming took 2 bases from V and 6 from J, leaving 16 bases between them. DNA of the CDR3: TGTGCCAGCAGTTTAATCGGTACGGGGTCGAAGACCCAGTACTTC. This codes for CASSLIGTGSKTQYF.

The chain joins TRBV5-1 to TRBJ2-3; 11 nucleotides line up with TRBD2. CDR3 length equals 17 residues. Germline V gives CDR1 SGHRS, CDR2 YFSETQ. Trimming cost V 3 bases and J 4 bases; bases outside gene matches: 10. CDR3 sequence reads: CASSSGVASGRSDTQYF. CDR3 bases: TGCGCCAGCAGCTCCGGAGTGGCTAGCGGGAGGTCAGATACGCAGTATTTT.

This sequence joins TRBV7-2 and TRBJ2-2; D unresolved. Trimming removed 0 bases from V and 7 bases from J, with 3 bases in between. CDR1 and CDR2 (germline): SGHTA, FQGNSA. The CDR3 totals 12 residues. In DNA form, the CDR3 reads TGTGCCAGCAGCTTAGCCGTCGGGGAGCTGTTTTTT. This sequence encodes CASSLAVGELFF.

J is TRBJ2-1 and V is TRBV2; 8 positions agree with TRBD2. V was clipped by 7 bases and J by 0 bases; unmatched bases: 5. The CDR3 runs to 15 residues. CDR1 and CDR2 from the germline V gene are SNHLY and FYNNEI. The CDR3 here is CASKGAGGSYNEQFF. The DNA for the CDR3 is TGTGCCAGCAAAGGCGCGGGGGGCTCCTACAATGAGCAGTTCTTC.

CDR3 in amino acids: CASSVTGTSGRRLNEQFF. In DNA, the CDR3 is TGTGCCAGCAGCGTTACCGGGACTAGCGGGAGACGTCTAAATGAGCAGTTCTTC. The V gene is TRBV7-3, the J gene TRBJ2-1; 14 bases fit TRBD2. The CDR3 is 18 residues long. The germline V gene encodes CDR1 SGHTA and CDR2 FQGTGA. The trim removed 5 bases at V and 7 bases at J, leaving 13 bases unmatched.

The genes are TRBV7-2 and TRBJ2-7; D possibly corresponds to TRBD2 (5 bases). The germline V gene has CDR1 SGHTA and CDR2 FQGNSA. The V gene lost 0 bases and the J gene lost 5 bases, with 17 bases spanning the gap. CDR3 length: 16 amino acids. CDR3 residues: CASSLAGVGNTNEQYF. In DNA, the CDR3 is TGTGCCAGCAGCTTAGCCGGGGTGGGGAACACCAACGAGCAGTACTTC.

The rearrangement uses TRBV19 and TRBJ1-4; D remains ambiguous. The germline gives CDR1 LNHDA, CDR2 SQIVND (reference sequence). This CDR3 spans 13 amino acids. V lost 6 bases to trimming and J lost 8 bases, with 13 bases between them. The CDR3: CASSVPASEKLFF. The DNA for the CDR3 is TGTGCCAGTAGCGTACCAGCGTCAGAAAAACTGTTTTTT.

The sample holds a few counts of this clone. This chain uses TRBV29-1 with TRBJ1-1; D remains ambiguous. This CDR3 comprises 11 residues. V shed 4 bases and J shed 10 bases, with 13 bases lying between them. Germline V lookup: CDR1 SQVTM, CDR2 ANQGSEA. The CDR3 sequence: CSVVLGEAAFF. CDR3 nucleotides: TGCAGCGTTGTACTCGGGGAGGCAGCTTTCTTT.

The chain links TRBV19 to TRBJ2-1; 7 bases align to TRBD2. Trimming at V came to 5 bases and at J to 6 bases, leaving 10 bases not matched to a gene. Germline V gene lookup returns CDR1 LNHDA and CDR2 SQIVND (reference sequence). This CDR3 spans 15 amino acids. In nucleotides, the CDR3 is TGTGCCAGTAGTCTCATGCGGGAGCAAATCAATGAGCAGTTCTTC. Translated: CASSLMREQINEQFF.